This passage covers 15 T cell receptor beta chains from one sample sequenced in a study of beta chain features in type 1 diabetes. Study results and limitations: Shortening that was moderate but significant affected the TCRB CDR3s of Type 1 diabetes patients in all four CD4+ subsets.

Reverse transcribing all isolated RNA meant expressed TCRB transcripts were sequenced. Assay used: immunoSEQ multiplex PCR; TCRdb lists only in-frame clones, some missing. This sample has around 690,000 clones, with roughly an eighth found just once. No antigens are known for them. Sequenced: naive CD4+ T cells from blood. Receptors were obtained from a young man with type 1 diabetes.

This clone was counted a few times. The chain couples TRBV9 to TRBJ2-5; 7 positions match TRBD1. Per germline, CDR1 SGDLS and CDR2 YYNGEE. The CDR3 has 16 amino acids. Unmatched junction bases numbered 8, after V lost 0 bases and J lost 3 bases. CDR3 sequence reads: CASSVGEGAREETQYF. The CDR3 nucleotides read TGTGCCAGCAGCGTAGGAGAGGGGGCAAGAGAAGAGACCCAGTACTTC.

The chain carries TRBV4-3 and TRBJ2-3; D perhaps matches TRBD1 (6 bases). Germline assignment: CDR1 LGHNA and CDR2 YSLEER. This CDR3 spans 13 amino acids. Trimming stripped 5 bases from V and 3 bases from J, with 9 bases between. CDR3 sequence reads: CASSVTGTDTQYF. In DNA form, the CDR3 reads TGCGCCAGCAGCGTCACAGGGACAGATACGCAGTATTTT.

In its sample, this clone was seen once. The chain is built from TRBV9 and TRBJ2-1, with D possibly TRBD1 on 6 matching bases. Per the germline V gene, CDR1 is SGDLS and CDR2 is YYNGEE. Between the trimmed V and J ends, which lost 0 bases and 9 bases, there was a span of 10 bases. The CDR3 sequence is 13 residues long. Here the CDR3 reads CASSVERGFEQFF. In DNA form, the CDR3 reads TGTGCCAGCAGCGTAGAAAGGGGGTTTGAGCAGTTCTTC.

This clone has only a few counts. The chain recombines TRBV29-1 with TRBJ2-2; D is unresolved. Trimming took 3 bases from V and 2 from J, leaving 7 bases between them. CDR3 size: 13 residues. CDR1 and CDR2 from the germline V gene are SQVTM and ANQGSEA. The CDR3 nucleotides read TGCAGCGTTGACTCTACTAACACCGGGGAGCTGTTTTTT. Amino acid sequence: CSVDSTNTGELFF.

A few counts support this clone. The chain combines TRBV7-2 with TRBJ2-2; D gene uncertain. The CDR3 has 16 residues. Trimming cost V 2 bases and J 4 bases, with 14 bases left between them. The germline V gene has CDR1 SGHTA and CDR2 FQGNSA. CDR3 loop: CASSLLGQAFTGELFF. The CDR3 region has the DNA TGTGCCAGCAGCTTATTAGGGCAGGCCTTCACCGGGGAGCTGTTTTTT.

The chain is built from TRBV19 and TRBJ1-2; no firm D call. The germline V and J ends were trimmed by 7 bases and 4 bases, with 19 bases remaining between them. Germline V lookup: CDR1 LNHDA, CDR2 SQIVND (reference sequence). CDR3 length: 15 residues. This CDR3 reads CASTPGQTSGYGYTF. The CDR3 coding sequence is TGTGCCAGTACACCCGGGCAGACCTCTGGCTATGGCTACACCTTC.

This clone was counted only a few times. The chain recombines TRBV15 with TRBJ1-5; D may be TRBD1 (5 bases). CDR1 and CDR2 (germline): LNHNV, YYDKDF (reference sequence). The CDR3 extends over 14 amino acids. V lost 4 bases and J 7 bases, leaving 14 bases between the germline ends. The CDR3: CATSNPFRGQPQHF. CDR3 coding DNA: TGTGCCACCAGCAATCCCTTTCGGGGGCAGCCCCAGCATTTT.

This clone has more than one count but fewer than ten. The chain joins TRBV11-2 to TRBJ2-5; 14 bases match TRBD2. Trimming removed 3 bases from V and 4 bases from J; junction bases left unmatched: 7. The CDR3 sequence is 17 residues long. Looked up from germline, CDR1 is SGHAT and CDR2 is FQNNGV. CDR3 bases: TGTGCCAGCAGCTTGTCGACTAGCGGGGGGGCCACAGAGACCCAGTACTTC. Translation: CASSLSTSGGATETQYF.

This clone was detected only a few times. The chain is built from TRBV7-2 and TRBJ2-3; 11 bases map to TRBD2. Losses at the gene ends were 4 bases for V and 5 bases for J; bases not matched to a gene: 8. The CDR3 covers 16 residues. Germline CDR1 is SGHTA and CDR2 is FQGNSA. CDR3: CASSSPTSGAKDTQYF. As DNA, the CDR3 is TGTGCCAGCAGCTCCCCGACTAGCGGGGCGAAAGATACGCAGTATTTT.

The V and J genes are TRBV30 and TRBJ2-3; D gene unclear. The CDR3 covers 12 residues. Trimming stripped 0 bases from V and 8 bases from J, with 9 bases between. Germline values: CDR1 GTSNPN, CDR2 SVGIG (reference sequence). The CDR3 DNA reads as TGTGCCTGGAGTGTTACAGAGCGTACGCAGTATTTT. Residues: CAWSVTERTQYF.

The V call is TRBV18, the J call TRBJ1-5; 7 bases align to TRBD1. CDR3 size: 16 residues. Germline V gene sequence: CDR1 KGHSH, CDR2 LQKENI. J gave up 1 base and V 6 bases, and 9 bases lay outside the gene matches. CDR3 residues: CASSFNRGNSNQPQHF. CDR3 in DNA: TGTGCCAGCTCCTTCAACAGGGGTAACAGCAATCAGCCCCAGCATTTT.

This rearrangement joins TRBV2 to TRBJ2-3, with D perhaps being TRBD1 or TRBD2 (5 bases each). With 1 base removed from V and 3 bases from J, the gap between germline ends came to 14 bases. Germline loops: CDR1 SNHLY, CDR2 FYNNEI. The CDR3 has 16 residues. In DNA, the CDR3 is TGTGCCAGCAGTGAAGTAGGGGTCGGCGGGACAGATACGCAGTATTTT. Translating it yields CASSEVGVGGTDTQYF.

This chain uses TRBV28 with TRBJ2-7, with unresolved D. Germline V lookup: CDR1 MDHEN, CDR2 SYDVKM. Trimming left V 6 bases short and J 2 bases short, with 11 bases between. The CDR3 loop spans 13 amino acids. This CDR3 reads CASRAGSTYEQYF. The DNA for the CDR3 is TGTGCCAGCAGGGCAGGTTCTACCTACGAGCAGTACTTC.

For the CDR3, the DNA is TGTGCCATGAGGGATACAGGGGGCTACGAGCAGTACTTC. It codes for CAMRDTGGYEQYF. The rearrangement links TRBV10-3 to TRBJ2-7, with TRBD1 identical over 8 bases. CDR3 length: 13 amino acids. The trim removed 9 bases at V and 3 bases at J, leaving 7 bases unmatched. In germline, CDR1 is ENHRY, CDR2 SYGVKD.

The CDR3 nucleotides are TGTGCCAGCAGTTTAAACAGGGGGAACTATAATTCACCCCTCCACTTT. Translated: CASSLNRGNYNSPLHF. The rearrangement links TRBV27 to TRBJ1-6, with 8 positions matching TRBD1. The CDR3 is 16 residues long. The germline CDR1 and CDR2 sequences are MNHEY and SMNVEV (reference sequence). The V gene end was trimmed by 2 bases and the J gene end by 3 bases; junction bases not matched to a gene: 3.